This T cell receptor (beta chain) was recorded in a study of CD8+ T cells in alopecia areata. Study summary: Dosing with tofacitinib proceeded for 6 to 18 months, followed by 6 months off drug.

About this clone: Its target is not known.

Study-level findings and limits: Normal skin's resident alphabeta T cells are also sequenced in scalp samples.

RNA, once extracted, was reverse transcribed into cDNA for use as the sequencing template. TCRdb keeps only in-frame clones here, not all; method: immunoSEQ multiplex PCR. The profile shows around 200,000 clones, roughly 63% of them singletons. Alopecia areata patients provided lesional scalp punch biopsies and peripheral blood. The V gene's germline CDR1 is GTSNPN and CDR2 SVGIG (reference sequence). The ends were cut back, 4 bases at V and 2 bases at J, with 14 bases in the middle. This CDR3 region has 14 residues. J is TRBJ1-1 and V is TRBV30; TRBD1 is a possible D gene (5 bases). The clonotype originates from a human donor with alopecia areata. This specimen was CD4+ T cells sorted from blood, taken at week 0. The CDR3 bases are TGTGCCTGGATTATGGGGACGGCTAACACTGAAGCTTTCTTT. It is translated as CAWIMGTANTEAFF.